This entry concerns a single T cell receptor (beta chain). Its antigen is unidentified. The data originate from a study of shared clonotypes between healthy human individuals. Study information: CD4 naive and CD4 memory each took three plates per donor, while CD8 naive took two and CD8 memory one.

Data came from immunoSEQ multiplex PCR; TCRdb stores just in-frame clones and leaves some out. The sample contains 2 million to 2.5 million clones, around 92% of which appear only once. The CDR3 runs to 17 residues. V shed 5 bases and J 3 bases; nucleotides not matched to a gene: 6. Per the germline V gene, CDR1 is SGHTA and CDR2 is FQGTGA. Study results and caveats: Sorted-subset samples were not fully sequenced, rarefaction indicated. Memory subsets had estimated richness that was generally smaller than that of naive subsets. Among donors, clonotype sharing was expected to be affected by sequencing depth.

The chain couples TRBV7-3 to TRBJ2-2; 13 bases match TRBD2. The receptor was derived from a man younger than 35 in good health. Some clones in this sample may be carry-over from other donors' samples. Sequencing used naive CD4+ T cells from PBMCs. Subset here: CD45RA+ positively selected. The CDR3 bases are TGTGCCAGCAGCCCACAGGGACTAGCGGGATACACCGGGGAGCTGTTTTTT. Translated: CASSPQGLAGYTGELFF.